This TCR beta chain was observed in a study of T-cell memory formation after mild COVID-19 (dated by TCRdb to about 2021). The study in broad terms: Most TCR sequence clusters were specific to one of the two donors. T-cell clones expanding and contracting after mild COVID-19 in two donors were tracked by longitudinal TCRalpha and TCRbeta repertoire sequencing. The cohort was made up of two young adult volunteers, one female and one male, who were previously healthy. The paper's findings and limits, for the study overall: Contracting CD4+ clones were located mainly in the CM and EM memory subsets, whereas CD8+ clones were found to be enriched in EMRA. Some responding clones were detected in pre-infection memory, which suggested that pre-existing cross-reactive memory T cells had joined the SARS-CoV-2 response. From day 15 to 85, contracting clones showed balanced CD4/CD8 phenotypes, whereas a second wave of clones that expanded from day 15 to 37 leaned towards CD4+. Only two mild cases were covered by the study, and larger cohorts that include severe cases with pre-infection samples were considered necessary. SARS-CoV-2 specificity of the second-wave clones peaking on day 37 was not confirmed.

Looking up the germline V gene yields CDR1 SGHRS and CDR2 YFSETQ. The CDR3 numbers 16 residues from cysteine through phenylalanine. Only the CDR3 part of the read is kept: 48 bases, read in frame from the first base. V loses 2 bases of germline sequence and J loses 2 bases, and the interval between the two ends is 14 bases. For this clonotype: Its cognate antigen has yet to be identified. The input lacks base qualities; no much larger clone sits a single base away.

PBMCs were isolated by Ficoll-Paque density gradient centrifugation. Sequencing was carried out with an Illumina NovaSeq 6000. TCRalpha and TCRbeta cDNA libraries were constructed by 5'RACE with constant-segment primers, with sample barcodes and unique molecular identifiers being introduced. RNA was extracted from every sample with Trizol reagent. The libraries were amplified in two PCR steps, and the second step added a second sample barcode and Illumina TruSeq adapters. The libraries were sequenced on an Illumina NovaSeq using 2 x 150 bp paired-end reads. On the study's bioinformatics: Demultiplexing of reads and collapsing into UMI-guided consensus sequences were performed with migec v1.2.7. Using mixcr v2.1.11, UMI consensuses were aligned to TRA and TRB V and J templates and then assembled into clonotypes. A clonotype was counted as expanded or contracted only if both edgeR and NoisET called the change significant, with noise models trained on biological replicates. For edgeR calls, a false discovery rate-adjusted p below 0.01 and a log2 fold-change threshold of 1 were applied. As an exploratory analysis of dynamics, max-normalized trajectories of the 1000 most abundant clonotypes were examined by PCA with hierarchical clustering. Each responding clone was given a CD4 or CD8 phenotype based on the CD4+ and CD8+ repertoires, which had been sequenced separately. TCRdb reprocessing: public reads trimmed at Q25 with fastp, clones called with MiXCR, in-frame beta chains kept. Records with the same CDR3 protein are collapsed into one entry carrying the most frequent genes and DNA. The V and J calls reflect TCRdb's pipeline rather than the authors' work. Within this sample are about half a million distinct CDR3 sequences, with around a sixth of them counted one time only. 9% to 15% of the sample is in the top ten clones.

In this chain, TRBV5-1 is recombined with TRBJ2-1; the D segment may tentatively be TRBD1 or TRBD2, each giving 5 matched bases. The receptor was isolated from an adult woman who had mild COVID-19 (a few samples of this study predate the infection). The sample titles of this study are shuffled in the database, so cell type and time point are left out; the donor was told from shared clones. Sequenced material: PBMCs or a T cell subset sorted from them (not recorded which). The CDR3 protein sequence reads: CASSFTSSGPYNEQFF. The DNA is TGCGCCAGCAGCTTTACCTCGTCGGGACCCTACAATGAGCAGTTCTTC.